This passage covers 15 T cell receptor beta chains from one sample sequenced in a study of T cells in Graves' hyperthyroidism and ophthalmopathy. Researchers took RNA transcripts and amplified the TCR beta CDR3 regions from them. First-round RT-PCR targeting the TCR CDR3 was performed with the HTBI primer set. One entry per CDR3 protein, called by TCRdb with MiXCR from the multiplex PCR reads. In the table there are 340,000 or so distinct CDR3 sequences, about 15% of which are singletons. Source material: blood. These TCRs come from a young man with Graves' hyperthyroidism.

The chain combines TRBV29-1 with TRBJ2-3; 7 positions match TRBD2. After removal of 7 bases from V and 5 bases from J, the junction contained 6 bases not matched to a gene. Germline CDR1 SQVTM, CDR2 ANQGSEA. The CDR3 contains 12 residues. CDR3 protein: CSGGGGGDTQYF. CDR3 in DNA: TGCAGCGGTGGGGGGGGGGGAGATACGCAGTATTTT.

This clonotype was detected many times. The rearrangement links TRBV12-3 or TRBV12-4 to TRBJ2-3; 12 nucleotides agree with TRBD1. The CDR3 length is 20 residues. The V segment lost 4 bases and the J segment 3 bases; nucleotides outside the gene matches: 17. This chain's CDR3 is CASSSLPGQGATALTDTQYF. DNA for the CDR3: TGTGCCAGCAGTTCCCTCCCGGGACAGGGGGCGACAGCTTTGACAGATACGCAGTATTTT.

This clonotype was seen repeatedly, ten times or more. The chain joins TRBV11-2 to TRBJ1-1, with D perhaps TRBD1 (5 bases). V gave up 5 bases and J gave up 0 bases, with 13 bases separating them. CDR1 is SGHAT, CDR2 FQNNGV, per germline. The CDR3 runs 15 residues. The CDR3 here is CASSAGGVVNTEAFF. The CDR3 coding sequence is TGTGCCAGCAGCGCGGGGGGGGTGGTGAACACTGAAGCTTTCTTT.

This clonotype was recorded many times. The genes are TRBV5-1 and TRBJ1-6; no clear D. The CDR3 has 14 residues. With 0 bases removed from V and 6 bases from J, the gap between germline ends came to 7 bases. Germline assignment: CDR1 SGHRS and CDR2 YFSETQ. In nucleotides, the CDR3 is TGCGCCAGCAGCTTGGAGACTTTTAATTCACCCCTCCACTTT. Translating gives CASSLETFNSPLHF.

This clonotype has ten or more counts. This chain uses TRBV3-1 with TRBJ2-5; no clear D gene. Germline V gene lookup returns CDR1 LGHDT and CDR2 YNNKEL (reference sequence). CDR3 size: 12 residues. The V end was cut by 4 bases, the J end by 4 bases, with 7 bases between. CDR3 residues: CASSRLGETQYF. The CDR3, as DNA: TGTGCCAGCAGCCGCCTAGGAGAGACCCAGTACTTC.

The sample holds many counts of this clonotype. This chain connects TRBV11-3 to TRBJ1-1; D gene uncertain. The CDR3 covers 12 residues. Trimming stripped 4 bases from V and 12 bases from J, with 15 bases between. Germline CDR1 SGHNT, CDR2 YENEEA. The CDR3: CASSSRGDKTFF. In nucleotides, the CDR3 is TGTGCCAGCAGCTCACGGGGAGACAAGACTTTCTTT.

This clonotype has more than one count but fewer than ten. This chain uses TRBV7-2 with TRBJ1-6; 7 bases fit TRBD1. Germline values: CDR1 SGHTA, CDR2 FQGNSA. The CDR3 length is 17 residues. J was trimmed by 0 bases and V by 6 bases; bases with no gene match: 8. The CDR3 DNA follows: TGTGCCAGCAGGTTAAACAGGGGAAGCTCCTATAATTCACCCCTCCACTTT. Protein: CASRLNRGSSYNSPLHF.

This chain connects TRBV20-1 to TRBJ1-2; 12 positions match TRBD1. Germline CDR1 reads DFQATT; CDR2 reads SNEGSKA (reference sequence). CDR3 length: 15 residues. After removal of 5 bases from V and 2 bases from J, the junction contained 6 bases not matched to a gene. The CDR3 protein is CSAAGTGGANYGYTF. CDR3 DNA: TGCAGTGCTGCGGGGACAGGGGGCGCGAACTATGGCTACACCTTC.

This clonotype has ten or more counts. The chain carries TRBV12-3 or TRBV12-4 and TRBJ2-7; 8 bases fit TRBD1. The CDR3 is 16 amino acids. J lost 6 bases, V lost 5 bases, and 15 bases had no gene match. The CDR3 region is CASSPPRDRIVGEQYF. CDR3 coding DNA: TGTGCCAGCAGTCCCCCACGGGACAGGATTGTTGGCGAGCAGTACTTC.

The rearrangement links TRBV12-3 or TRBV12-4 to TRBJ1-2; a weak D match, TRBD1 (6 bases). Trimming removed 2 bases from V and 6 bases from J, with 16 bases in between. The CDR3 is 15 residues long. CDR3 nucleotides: TGTGCCAGCAGTTTATCCCCGGGGGCAAAGAATGGCTACACCTTC. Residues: CASSLSPGAKNGYTF.

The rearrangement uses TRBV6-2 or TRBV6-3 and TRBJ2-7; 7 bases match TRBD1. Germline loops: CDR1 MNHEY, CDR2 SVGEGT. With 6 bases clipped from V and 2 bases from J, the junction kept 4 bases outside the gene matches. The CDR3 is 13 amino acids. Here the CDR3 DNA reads TGTGCCAGCAGAGGACAGGAGACCTACGAGCAGTACTTC. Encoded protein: CASRGQETYEQYF.

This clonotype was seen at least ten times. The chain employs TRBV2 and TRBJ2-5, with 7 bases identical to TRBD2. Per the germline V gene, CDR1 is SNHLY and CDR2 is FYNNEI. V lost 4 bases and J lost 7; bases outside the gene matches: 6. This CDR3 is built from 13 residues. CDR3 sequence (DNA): TGTGCCAGCAGTGGTGGGGGGGTTGGGACCCAGTACTTC. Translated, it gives CASSGGGVGTQYF.

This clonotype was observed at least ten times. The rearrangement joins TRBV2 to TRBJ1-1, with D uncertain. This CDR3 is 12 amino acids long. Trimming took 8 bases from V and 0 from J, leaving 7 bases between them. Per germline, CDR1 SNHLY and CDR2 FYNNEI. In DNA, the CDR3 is TGTGCCAGCTCGCGGATGAACACTGAAGCTTTCTTT. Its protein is CASSRMNTEAFF.

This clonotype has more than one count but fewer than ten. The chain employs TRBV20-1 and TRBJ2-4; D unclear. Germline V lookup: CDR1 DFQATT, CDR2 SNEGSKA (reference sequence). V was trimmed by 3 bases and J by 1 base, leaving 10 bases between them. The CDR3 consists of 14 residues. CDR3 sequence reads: CSARVLKAKNIQYF. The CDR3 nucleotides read TGCAGTGCTAGGGTTCTGAAGGCCAAAAACATTCAGTACTTC.

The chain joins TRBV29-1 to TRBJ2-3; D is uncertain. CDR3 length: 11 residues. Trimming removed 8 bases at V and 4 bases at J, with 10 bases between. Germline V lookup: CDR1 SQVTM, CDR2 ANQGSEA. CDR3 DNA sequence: TGCAGCCTAAAAGCCCCAGATACGCAGTATTTT. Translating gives CSLKAPDTQYF.